What follows describes a single T cell receptor beta chain. Sequenced by immunoSEQ multiplex PCR; TCRdb stores in-frame clones only, minus some. The sample yields roughly 24,000 clones, approximately 80% seen once. These data belong to a study of control samples from healthy donors and cancer patients. Germline CDR1 and CDR2: DFQATT and SNEGSKA (reference sequence). CDR3 length: 18 residues. Germline trimming cut 3 bases from V and 1 base from J; bases unmatched to any gene: 15. Material for sequencing was PBMCs. The TCR originated in a man aged 60 to 75 with head and neck cancer. V is TRBV20-1 and J is TRBJ2-3, with TRBD2 identical over 8 bases. CDR3 sequence: CSASNAQRERRGTDTQYF. CDR3 coding DNA: TGCAGTGCTAGTAATGCCCAGCGGGAGCGACGGGGCACAGATACGCAGTATTTT.